The 28 T cell receptor beta chains below all came from one sample that was sequenced in a study of prognosis after radiotherapy for stage I lung cancer. Researchers used two-round multiplex PCR to amplify TCR beta CDR3 starting from genomic DNA. Primers specific to each TRBV and TRBJ gene were used in first-round PCR. One entry per CDR3 protein results from TCRdb running MiXCR on the multiplex PCR reads. This table holds about 32,000 distinct CDR3 sequences, around 43% found once. The sequencing used PBMCs, collected before or after stereotactic body radiation therapy (not recorded which). These receptors were collected from a donor over 45 with non-small cell lung cancer.

The chain is built from TRBV6-4 and TRBJ2-3, with D tentatively TRBD1 or TRBD2 (5 bases each). V lost 4 bases and J 2 bases, leaving 16 bases between the germline ends. This CDR3 is built from 16 residues. In germline, CDR1 is MRHNA, CDR2 SNTAGT. In nucleotides, the CDR3 is TGTGCCAGCAGTGCCACGTGGGGGTCGATCACAGATACGCAGTATTTT. Protein sequence: CASSATWGSITDTQYF.

This clonotype has at least ten counts. The chain combines TRBV7-9 with TRBJ1-6; D perhaps matches TRBD1 (5 bases). CDR1 and CDR2 (germline): SEHNR, FQNEAQ (reference sequence). This CDR3 is built from 15 residues. V was pared by 8 bases and J by 5 bases, with 16 bases between. For the CDR3, the DNA is TGTGCCAGCGGCCCCGGGACGGGTAATAATTCACCCCTCCACTTT. Amino acid sequence: CASGPGTGNNSPLHF. Full variable domain (remainder filled in from reference TRBV7-9 and TRBJ1-6): DTGVSQNPRHKITKRGQNVTFRCDPISEHNRLYWYRQTLGQGPEFLTYFQNEAQLEKSRLLSDRFSAERPKGSFSTLEIQRTEQGDSAMYLCASGPGTGNNSPLHFGNGTRLTVT.

This clonotype was seen many times. The chain carries TRBV7-2 and TRBJ1-1, with D unclear. The CDR3 runs to 15 residues. The V gene lost 2 bases and the J gene lost 0 bases, with 10 bases spanning the gap. Germline V lookup: CDR1 SGHTA, CDR2 FQGNSA. The CDR3 protein is CASSLWASMNTEAFF. The CDR3 region has the DNA TGTGCCAGCAGCTTATGGGCCAGCATGAACACTGAAGCTTTCTTT.

In its sample, this clonotype was seen many times. The rearrangement joins TRBV11-3 to TRBJ2-1; 10 positions match TRBD1. This CDR3 is 18 amino acids long. The ends lost 6 bases at V and 3 bases at J; junction bases unmatched: 14. Germline lookup yields CDR1 SGHNT and CDR2 YENEEA. CDR3 sequence: CASSPGTGVSLGYNEQFF. CDR3 coding DNA: TGTGCCAGCAGTCCCGGGACAGGGGTATCCCTTGGCTACAATGAGCAGTTCTTC. Combining the CDR3 with reference TRBV11-3 and TRBJ2-1 gives the whole variable domain EAGVVQSPRYKIIEKKQPVAFWCNPISGHNTLYWYLQNLGQGPELLIRYENEEAVDDSQLPKDRFSAERLKGVDSTLKIQPAELGDSAVYLCASSPGTGVSLGYNEQFFGPGTRLTVL.

The rearrangement uses TRBV6-1 and TRBJ2-1; TRBD1 matches 7 bases. Germline assignment: CDR1 MNHNS and CDR2 SASEGT. Trimming removed 2 bases from V and 2 bases from J; junction bases left unmatched: 6. This CDR3 is 16 amino acids long. Here the CDR3 DNA reads TGTGCCAGCAGTGAAATGGGACAGATTCCCTACAATGAGCAGTTCTTC. Residues: CASSEMGQIPYNEQFF.

A word on this clonotype: One end of the junction varies from germline; a read error may be responsible. The rearrangement links TRBV10-3 to TRBJ1-1, with D uncertain. CDR3 length: 15 amino acids. The germline gives CDR1 ENHRY, CDR2 SYGVKD. The CDR3 is CSISFSPLWRTESFF. Written as DNA, the CDR3 is TGTTCCATCAGCTTTTCTCCCCTTTGGAGGACTGAATCTTTCTTT.

This clonotype was recorded a few times. This likely stems from a read error, as it lies one base from a far larger clone. V is TRBV6-4 and J is TRBJ2-3; possible D gene TRBD2, 5 bases. The CDR3 contains 16 residues. The germline gives CDR1 MRHNA, CDR2 SNTAGT. CDR3 nucleotides: TGTGCCAGAAGTGAGGTTGGGAGACCTAACACAGATACGCAGTATTTT. It yields the protein CARSEVGRPNTDTQYF.

This clonotype was seen at least ten times. V is TRBV7-2 and J is TRBJ2-3, with 8 bases identical to TRBD2. The germline V gene encodes CDR1 SGHTA and CDR2 FQGNSA. Trimming at V came to 6 bases and at J to 5 bases, leaving 10 bases not matched to a gene. The CDR3 extends over 15 amino acids. The CDR3 DNA follows: TGTGCCAGCAGAAACAGCCAGCGGGAGATAGATACGCAGTATTTT. This codes for CASRNSQREIDTQYF.

Details on this clonotype: A far larger clone is only one base removed, so a read error is likely. The chain is built from TRBV20-1 and TRBJ2-1; TRBD2 aligns across 7 bases. Germline values: CDR1 DFQATT, CDR2 SNEGSKA (reference sequence). The CDR3 is made up of 12 amino acids. Trimming took 7 bases from V and 10 from J; bases not matched to a gene: 10. The CDR3 loop is CSVPGTTYEQFF. The CDR3, as DNA: TGCAGTGTGCCGGGGACTACCTACGAGCAGTTCTTC.

In this sample, this clonotype turned up many times. The chain joins TRBV3-1 to TRBJ1-6; perhaps TRBD1 as D (6 bases). Trimming removed 4 bases at V and 7 bases at J, with 11 bases between. The CDR3 is made up of 14 amino acids. CDR1 is LGHDT and CDR2 is YNNKEL in the germline V gene (reference sequence). CDR3 region: CASSPGHFNSPLHF. The CDR3 region has the DNA TGTGCCAGCAGCCCGGGACACTTCAATTCACCCCTCCACTTT.

This clonotype has at least ten counts. The CDR3 DNA follows: TGTGCCAGCAGCTTGCCTGGGAGCTTCAATGAGCAGTTCTTC. Its protein product is CASSLPGSFNEQFF. The V and J genes are TRBV5-8 and TRBJ2-1; tentatively, D is TRBD2 (5 bases). Germline V CDR1 and CDR2: SGHTS, YDEGEE. The CDR3 length is 14 residues. Trimming shortened V by 1 base and J by 6 bases, and 11 bases separated the two germline ends.

Many counts were recorded for this clonotype. The chain is built from TRBV5-1 and TRBJ1-3; no firm D call. The CDR3 runs 16 residues. Germline V CDR1 and CDR2: SGHRS, YFSETQ. V lost 0 bases, J lost 0 bases, and 10 bases lay in between. CDR3 loop: CASSLEPTNSGNTIYF. The CDR3 nucleotides are TGCGCCAGCAGCTTGGAGCCGACAAACTCTGGAAACACCATATATTTT.

Ten or more counts support this clonotype. The chain links TRBV7-3 to TRBJ2-3; D is unclear. The germline CDR1 and CDR2 sequences are SGHTA and FQGTGA. The germline V and J ends were trimmed by 3 bases and 0 bases, with 10 bases remaining between them. This CDR3 spans 15 amino acids. The CDR3 protein is CASSFGDLSTDTQYF. CDR3 nucleotides: TGTGCCAGCAGCTTCGGAGACCTGAGCACAGATACGCAGTATTTT.

J is TRBJ2-6 and V is TRBV6-2 or TRBV6-3; 13 bases are shared with TRBD2. The CDR3 spans 19 residues. The junction had 4 bases not matched to a gene; V was cut back by 0 bases and J by 2 bases. From germline, CDR1 is MNHEY and CDR2 SVGEGT. DNA for the CDR3: TGTGCCAGCAGTTACTCGGGGACTAGCGGGACGGCTGGGGCCAACGTCCTGACTTTC. It encodes CASSYSGTSGTAGANVLTF.

This clonotype was detected only a few times. One base separates it from a far larger clone, so it is likely a read error. The V call is TRBV6-2 or TRBV6-3, the J call TRBJ2-5, with TRBD1 as a possible D gene (6 bases). Germline V CDR1 and CDR2: MNHEY, SVGEGT. The CDR3 spans 14 residues. The CDR3 nucleotides are TGTGCCATCAGTCCCAGGGGCAGGACGAAGGCCCAGTACTTC. Translated, it gives CAISPRGRTKAQYF.

This clonotype was recorded at least ten times. J is TRBJ2-5 and V is TRBV5-1; D not resolved. Trimming took off 1 base at V and 1 base at J, with 8 bases between the two ends. The CDR3 consists of 14 residues. Germline V gene lookup returns CDR1 SGHRS and CDR2 YFSETQ. CDR3: CASSLLGAQETQYF. The CDR3 coding sequence is TGCGCCAGCAGCTTGCTCGGAGCCCAAGAGACCCAGTACTTC.

CDR3 region: CASSAAGVSGEQYF. CDR3 nucleotide sequence: TGTGCCAGCAGCGCCGCGGGCGTATCGGGCGAGCAGTACTTC. The chain links TRBV9 to TRBJ2-7, with D maybe TRBD2 (5 bases). Germline V CDR1 and CDR2: SGDLS, YYNGEE. The CDR3 contains 14 residues. Trimming cost V 3 bases and J 6 bases, with 16 bases left between them.

V gene TRBV4-2 combines with J gene TRBJ2-3; possibly TRBD2 for D (6 bases). From germline, CDR1 is LGHNA and CDR2 YNFKEQ. CDR3 length: 17 residues. Trimming took off 0 bases at V and 0 bases at J, with 13 bases between the two ends. The DNA for the CDR3 is TGTGCCAGCAGCCAAGATCCCGCGGGGAGTAGCACAGATACGCAGTATTTT. This sequence encodes CASSQDPAGSSTDTQYF.

This clonotype has a count of ten or more. The chain uses TRBV5-1 and TRBJ1-6; 10 positions match TRBD1. The CDR3 runs 15 residues. The ends lost 4 bases at V and 7 bases at J; junction bases unmatched: 5. Germline-derived CDR1 and CDR2 are SGHRS and YFSETQ. Here the CDR3 reads CASSMEGQGNSPLHF. CDR3 nucleotide sequence: TGCGCCAGCAGCATGGAGGGACAGGGGAATTCACCCCTCCACTTT. Full variable domain (outside the CDR3, taken from reference TRBV5-1 and TRBJ1-6): KAGVTQTPRYLIKTRGQQVTLSCSPISGHRSVSWYQQTPGQGLQFLFEYFSETQRNKGNFPGRFSGRQFSNSRSEMNVSTLELGDSALYLCASSMEGQGNSPLHFGNGTRLTVT.

The chain combines TRBV6-9 with TRBJ2-6; no reliable D call. V was cut by 3 bases and J by 4 bases, with 1 base left in between. The V gene's germline CDR1 is MNHGY and CDR2 SVAAGI. This CDR3 region has 12 residues. CDR3 DNA: TGTGCCAGCAGTTACGGGGCCAACGTCCTGACTTTC. Its protein is CASSYGANVLTF.

In regard to this clonotype: Since a far larger clone is one base different, this is likely a read error. The chain recombines TRBV7-9 with TRBJ2-2, with TRBD2 identical over 7 bases. CDR1 and CDR2 from the germline V gene are SEHNR and FQNEAQ (reference sequence). CDR3 length equals 15 residues. CDR3 loop: CVSSYSGGNTGELFF. CDR3 nucleotide sequence: TGTGTTAGCAGCTACTCGGGGGGGAACACCGGGGAGCTGTTTTTT.

The J gene is TRBJ1-3, the V gene TRBV11-1, with TRBD1 as a possible D gene (5 bases). Germline-derived CDR1 and CDR2 are SGHAT and FQDESV (reference sequence). This CDR3 has 14 residues. Between the trimmed V and J ends, which lost 4 bases and 2 bases, there was a span of 9 bases. CDR3: CASSSGRPGNTIYF. DNA for the CDR3: TGTGCCAGCAGCTCAGGGAGACCTGGAAACACCATATATTTT.

In this sample, this clonotype is medium-sized. V is TRBV20-1 and J is TRBJ1-5; D may be TRBD1 (5 bases). The germline gives CDR1 DFQATT, CDR2 SNEGSKA (reference sequence). This CDR3 region has 13 residues. The ends were cut back, 5 bases at V and 4 bases at J, with 12 bases in the middle. The CDR3 reads CSAQGYGNQPQHF. CDR3 DNA sequence: TGCAGTGCTCAGGGATATGGGAATCAGCCCCAGCATTTT.

The sample holds many counts of this clonotype. The V and J genes are TRBV20-1 and TRBJ2-7; D unclear. Germline values: CDR1 DFQATT, CDR2 SNEGSKA (reference sequence). V was clipped by 4 bases and J by 3 bases, with 7 bases between them. CDR3 length equals 11 residues. CDR3 sequence (DNA): TGCAGTGCTAATGACCGCTACGAGCAGTACTTC. This encodes CSANDRYEQYF.

This chain joins TRBV29-1 and TRBJ2-2; 9 bases match TRBD2. J was trimmed by 0 bases and V by 1 base; bases with no gene match: 6. The CDR3 is made up of 17 amino acids. The germline gives CDR1 SQVTM, CDR2 ANQGSEA. CDR3 coding DNA: TGCAGCGTTGAAGTAGGGAGCGGGGGGCCGAACACCGGGGAGCTGTTTTTT. It codes for CSVEVGSGGPNTGELFF.

This clonotype was detected ten times or more. The CDR3 region is CAWTHQGVAGTYNEQFF. The CDR3 DNA follows: TGTGCCTGGACCCACCAGGGAGTAGCGGGCACCTACAATGAGCAGTTCTTC. The J gene is TRBJ2-1, the V gene TRBV30; 7 nucleotides line up with TRBD2. Trimming cost V 4 bases and J 2 bases; bases outside gene matches: 14. CDR1 and CDR2 (germline): GTSNPN, SVGIG (reference sequence). This CDR3 region has 17 residues.

About this clonotype itself: A far larger clone is one base from this, pointing to a likely read error. The rearrangement uses TRBV6-8 and TRBJ2-3; the D is unclear. V was clipped by 4 bases and J by 0 bases, with 11 bases between them. CDR1 is MNHGY, CDR2 SAAAGT, per germline. The CDR3 totals 15 residues. CDR3: CASSSQYPSTDTQYF. In DNA, the CDR3 is TGTGCCAGCAGTTCCCAATACCCTAGCACAGATACGCAGTATTTT.

This clonotype was picked up many times. The chain links TRBV7-9 to TRBJ1-6; D unresolved. Trimming removed 1 base at V and 9 bases at J, with 4 bases between. CDR3 length: 12 amino acids. The germline gives CDR1 SEHNR, CDR2 FQNEAQ (reference sequence). The DNA of the CDR3 is TGTGCCAGCAGCTTAGAAAGTTCACCCCTCCACTTT. Translating it yields CASSLESSPLHF. Based on the CDR3 plus reference TRBV7-9 and TRBJ1-6, the full variable domain is DTGVSQNPRHKITKRGQNVTFRCDPISEHNRLYWYRQTLGQGPEFLTYFQNEAQLEKSRLLSDRFSAERPKGSFSTLEIQRTEQGDSAMYLCASSLESSPLHFGNGTRLTVT.